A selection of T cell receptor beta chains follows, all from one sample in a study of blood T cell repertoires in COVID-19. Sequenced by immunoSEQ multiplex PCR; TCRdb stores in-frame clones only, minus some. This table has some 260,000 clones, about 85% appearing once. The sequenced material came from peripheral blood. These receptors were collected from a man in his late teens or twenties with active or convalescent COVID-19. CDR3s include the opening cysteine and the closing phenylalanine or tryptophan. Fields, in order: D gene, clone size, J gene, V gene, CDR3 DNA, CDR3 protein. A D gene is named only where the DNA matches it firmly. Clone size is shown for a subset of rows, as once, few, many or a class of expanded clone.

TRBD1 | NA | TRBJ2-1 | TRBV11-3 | TGTGCCAGCAGCCCCCGACAGGGGGGACGCGATGAGCAGTTCTTC | CASSPRQGGRDEQFF
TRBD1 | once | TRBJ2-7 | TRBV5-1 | TGCGCCAGCAGCTCCGGACAGGGGGCGTCCGAGCAGTACTTC | CASSSGQGASEQYF
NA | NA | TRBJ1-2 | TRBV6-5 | TGTGCCAGCAGCCTGGGGGGGGCGAAAAACTATGGCTACACCTTC | CASSLGGAKNYGYTF
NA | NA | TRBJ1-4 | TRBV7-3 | TGTGCCAGCAGCTTAGGGGCTACCCCCGGTGAAAAACTGTTTTTT | CASSLGATPGEKLFF
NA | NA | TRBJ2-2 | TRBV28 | TGTGCCAGCAGTTTATGGGGTGGGGCAGGGCAGAACACCGGGGAGCTGTTTTTT | CASSLWGGAGQNTGELFF
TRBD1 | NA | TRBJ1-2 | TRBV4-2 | TGTGCCAGCAGCACCCCGGAGGGGGCGAGTGGCTACACCTTC | CASSTPEGASGYTF
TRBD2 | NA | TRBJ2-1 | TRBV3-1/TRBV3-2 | TGTGCCAGCAGCCAAGCCGGGACTAGCGGGGGGGGTTACAATGAGCAGTTCTTC | CASSQAGTSGGGYNEQFF
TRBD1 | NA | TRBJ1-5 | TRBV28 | TGTGCCAGCGAACCAGGGGGCCCCAATCAGCCCCAGCATTTT | CASEPGGPNQPQHF
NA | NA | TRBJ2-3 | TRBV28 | TGTGCCAGCAGTCCCACGGGGATAGATACGCAGTATTTT | CASSPTGIDTQYF
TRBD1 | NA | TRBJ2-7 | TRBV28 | TGTGCCAGCAGTTTCTTCGGACAGGGTTTCTCCTACGAGCAGTACTTC | CASSFFGQGFSYEQYF
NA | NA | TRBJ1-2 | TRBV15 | TGTGCCACCAGCAGACAGACAGTTACTGGGGCCCTTAACTATGGCTACACCTTC | CATSRQTVTGALNYGYTF
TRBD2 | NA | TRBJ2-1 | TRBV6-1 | TGTGCCAGCAGTGAAGTCGGTTGGGGGGGCTCCTACAATGAGCAGTTCTTC | CASSEVGWGGSYNEQFF
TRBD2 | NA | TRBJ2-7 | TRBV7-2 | TGTGCCAGCAGCTTAGATACTAGCGGGAGGTACGAGCAGTACTTC | CASSLDTSGRYEQYF
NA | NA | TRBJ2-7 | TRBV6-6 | TGTGCCAGCAGTTACCCAGGGGTACAATACGAGCAGTACTTC | CASSYPGVQYEQYF
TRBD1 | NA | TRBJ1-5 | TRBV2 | TGTGCCAGCAGCGGTACAGGGGGCGATCAGCCCCAGCATTTT | CASSGTGGDQPQHF
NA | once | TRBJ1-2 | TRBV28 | TGTGCCAGCAGTTTTATTGCAGGTGCCGGGGGGAGAGATGGCTACACCTTC | CASSFIAGAGGRDGYTF
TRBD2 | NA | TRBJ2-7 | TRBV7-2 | TGTGCCAGCAGCCCGACTAGCGGGGCGCACTCGGGGACCTACGAGCAGTACTTC | CASSPTSGAHSGTYEQYF
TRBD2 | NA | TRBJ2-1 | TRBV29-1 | TGCAGCGTGTCCTGGGGCGGGAGGGGGGACAATGAGCAGTTCTTC | CSVSWGGRGDNEQFF
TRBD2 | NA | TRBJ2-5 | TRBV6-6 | TGTGCCAGCAGTCCCCCCGGACTAGCTTTGGAGACCCAGTACTTC | CASSPPGLALETQYF
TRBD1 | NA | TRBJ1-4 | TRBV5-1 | TGCGCCAGCAGCTTTCAGGGGGCGTATGAAAAACTGTTTTTT | CASSFQGAYEKLFF
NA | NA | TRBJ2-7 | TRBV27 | TGTGCCAGCAGTTTACAGGGTGATGGTAGGCAGTACTTC | CASSLQGDGRQYF
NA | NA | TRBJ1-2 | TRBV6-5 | TGTGCCAGCAGTCGGGGGGTAACTAACTATGGCTACACCTTC | CASSRGVTNYGYTF
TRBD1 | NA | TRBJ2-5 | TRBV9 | TGTGCCAGCAGCGTAGGGGACAGGGCGAGATGGTTGAAAGAGACCCAGTACTTC | CASSVGDRARWLKETQYF
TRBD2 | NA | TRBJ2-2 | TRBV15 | TGTGCCACCAGCAGAGAGCGGGAGGGCCGAACCGGGGAGCTGTTTTTT | CATSREREGRTGELFF
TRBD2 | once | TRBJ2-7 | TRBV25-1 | TGTGCCAGCAGTGTTGATGGGGAGGGCAGCATCGAGCAGTACTTC | CASSVDGEGSIEQYF
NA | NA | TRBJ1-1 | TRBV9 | TGTGCCAGCAGCGTAGACCCCCCCGAGGGAACCGTCGCAGAAGCTTTCTTT | CASSVDPPEGTVAEAFF
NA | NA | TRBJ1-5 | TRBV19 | TGTGCCAGTAAGGAAGGGGAGGGCAATCAGCCCCAGCATTTT | CASKEGEGNQPQHF
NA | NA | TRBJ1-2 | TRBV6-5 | TGTGCCAGCAGTTACCCCCCCAGGGGCTACACCTTC | CASSYPPRGYTF
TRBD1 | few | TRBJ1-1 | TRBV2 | TGTGCCAGCAGTGAAAGGGACAGAAAAGCTTTCTTT | CASSERDRKAFF
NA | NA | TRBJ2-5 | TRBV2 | TGTGCCAGCAGTGGGACAGCACAAGAGACCCAGTACTTC | CASSGTAQETQYF
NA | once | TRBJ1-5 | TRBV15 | TGTGCCACCAGCAGAGGAGTTGGAGGTGTGGGCAATCAGCCCCAGCATTTT | CATSRGVGGVGNQPQHF
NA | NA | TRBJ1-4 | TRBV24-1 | TGTGCCACCAGTGACACAGGGTCGGGTGAAAAACTGTTTTTT | CATSDTGSGEKLFF
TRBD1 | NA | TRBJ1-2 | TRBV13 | TGTGCCAGCAGCGCGGGACAGGGTGGTGGCTACACCTTC | CASSAGQGGGYTF
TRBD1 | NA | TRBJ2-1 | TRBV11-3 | TGTGCCAGCAGCTTGACAGGGGTCGGTTTTAATGAGCAGTTCTTC | CASSLTGVGFNEQFF
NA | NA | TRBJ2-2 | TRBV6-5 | TGTGCCAGCAGGCCGGGGGTCCTGAACACCGGGGAGCTGTTTTTT | CASRPGVLNTGELFF
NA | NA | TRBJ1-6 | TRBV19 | TGTGCCAGTAGCGATAGGAGTTCCCATAATTCACCCCTCCACTTT | CASSDRSSHNSPLHF
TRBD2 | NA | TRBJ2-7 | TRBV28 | TGTGCCAGCAGTGGCTCGGGACTAGTTTTCTACGAGCAGTACTTC | CASSGSGLVFYEQYF
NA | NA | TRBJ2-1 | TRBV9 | TGTGCCAGCAGCGTAGGGGGGGGCGCAGCGAATGAGCAGTTCTTC | CASSVGGGAANEQFF
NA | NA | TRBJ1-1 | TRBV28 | TGTGCCAGCAGTTTATACGTCGGGAACACTGAAGCTTTCTTT | CASSLYVGNTEAFF